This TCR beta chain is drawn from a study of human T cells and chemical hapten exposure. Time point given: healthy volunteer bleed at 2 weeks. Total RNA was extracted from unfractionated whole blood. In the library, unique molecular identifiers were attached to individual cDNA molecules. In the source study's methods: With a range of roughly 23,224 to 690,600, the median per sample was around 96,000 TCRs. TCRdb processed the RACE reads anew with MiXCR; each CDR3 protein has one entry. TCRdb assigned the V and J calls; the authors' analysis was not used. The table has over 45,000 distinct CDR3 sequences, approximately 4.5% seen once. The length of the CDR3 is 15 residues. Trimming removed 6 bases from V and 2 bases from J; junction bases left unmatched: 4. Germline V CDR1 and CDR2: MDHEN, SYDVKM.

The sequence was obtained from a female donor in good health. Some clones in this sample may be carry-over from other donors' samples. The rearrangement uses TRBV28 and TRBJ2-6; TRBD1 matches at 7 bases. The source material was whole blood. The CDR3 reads CASRTQGTGANVLTF. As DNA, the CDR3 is TGTGCCAGCAGAACACAGGGGACTGGGGCCAACGTCCTGACTTTC.